This T cell receptor (beta chain) was profiled in a study of blood T cell repertoires in COVID-19 (dated by TCRdb to 2020 to 2021). About the full investigation: Collaborator samples came from the United States, Italy and Spain and covered acute and convalescent phases of COVID-19. The prospective study material was composed of cDNA or gDNA derived from T cells, B-cell-depleted T cells, or PBMCs. Subjects who had been exposed to COVID-19, were actively infected with it, or had recovered from it provided the deeply sampled blood TCRbeta repertoires that made up the dataset. The repertoires were released in a freely available public database meant as a resource for research on the immune response to SARS-CoV-2. Samples were obtained from the ongoing ImmuneRACE study (first 160 participants) and from some 1,300 subjects provided by 6 global collaborators. Nearly every sample came with metadata listing a de-identified subject ID, COVID-19 status, age in years and sex. Where available, HLA class I and class II types were obtained from metadata supplied by the sample provider rather than from assay-based typing.

From cysteine to phenylalanine, the CDR3 is 15 amino acids long. This entry keeps only the CDR3 DNA: 45 bases, framed from base 1. On this clone itself: The antigen this receptor binds is unknown. Base quality data are lacking; no much larger clone is found one base away.

Each collaborating institution followed its own protocols to collect whole blood in K2EDTA tubes. For TCRbeta analysis, collaborators shipped samples in one of three forms: frozen whole blood, isolated PBMCs, or DNA extracted from either of those sample types. The immunoSEQ Assay, a bias-controlled multiplex PCR, was used to amplify TCRbeta CDR3 regions from genomic DNA. From the authors' description of their analysis: The number of nucleated cells in each sample was estimated from the amplification of reference gene primers within the assay. Sequence reads were collapsed and filtered to measure the absolute abundance of every unique TCRbeta CDR3 rearrangement. For each sample, productive Simpson clonality was calculated by taking the square root of Simpson's diversity index across productive rearrangements. The clones in this table, taken by TCRdb from immuneACCESS, are in-frame only. Not every clone is retained; where verified, under half of the shortfall comes from an unresolved V gene, and the cause of the rest is unknown. Clonal size and the V and J genes are those of that table, whereas D and trimming came from the DNA. This sample gives about 120,000 clones in total; about 87% of them show up just once. The top ten constitute under 30% of the sample.

The investigation overall reported the following: How much clinical and demographic metadata was included differed by source and by participant, and the metadata was provided uncurated.

The rearrangement combines TRBV21-1 with TRBJ1-1. TRBV21-1 is given as a pseudogene. The source is a woman aged 70-85 years with acute or convalescent COVID-19. Sequenced material: peripheral blood. The bases are TGTGCCAGCCCCCCTTCCGGGGAAGAGTACACTGAAGCTTTCTTT. Translated, this gives CASPPSGEEYTEAFF.